This entry describes one T cell receptor (beta chain). The antigen remains undetermined. The protocol was immunoSEQ multiplex PCR, while the TCRdb copy is restricted to in-frame clones and leaves out a portion. The sample carries some 110,000 clones, about 92% recorded once. This CDR3 is 12 amino acids long. J gave up 6 bases and V 4 bases, and 3 bases lay outside the gene matches. Germline V gives CDR1 SNHLY, CDR2 FYNNEI. These data come from a study of graft-versus-host responses after intestinal transplantation. Source: unstimulated CD4+ T cells sorted from spleen or lymph node cells, taken before transplant. The clonotype comes from a human donor who was the organ donor for an intestinal transplant. V gene TRBV2 combines with J gene TRBJ2-7; TRBD2 matches 7 bases. The CDR3 reads CASSGPGGEQYF. CDR3 DNA: TGTGCCAGCAGTGGACCGGGGGGCGAGCAGTACTTC.